The present TCR beta chain was sequenced within a study of early T cells in non-severe SARS-CoV-2 infection. V was clipped by 5 bases and J by 5 bases; unmatched bases: 6. The CDR3 runs to 16 residues. Per the germline V gene, CDR1 is MNHEY and CDR2 is SMNVEV (reference sequence). TCRdb itself ran the 5' RACE reads through MiXCR, one entry per CDR3 protein. The data hold approximately 71,000 distinct CDR3 sequences, with roughly 12% observed a single time. The chain recombines TRBV27 with TRBJ2-5; the match to TRBD2 covers 15 bases. Sequencing used whole blood. This TCR was recovered from an adult who was a healthcare worker with PCR-confirmed SARS-CoV-2 infection or an uninfected control (not recorded which). CDR3 DNA sequence: TGTGCCAGCAGTCAAACCGGGACTAGCGGGGGGGAGACCCAGTACTTC. Amino acid sequence: CASSQTGTSGGETQYF.